This T cell receptor (beta chain) is from a study of blood T cells in healthy people across ages. General study findings and limits: Diversity estimated from one million T cells was considered an underestimate. Leaving the PBMCs unsorted stopped any conclusive comparison of naive versus antigen-experienced cells.

The second PCR ran about 7 to 12 cycles with a sample-barcoded 5' primer and J-beta primers. Carrying 12 random nucleotides, a template-switch adaptor labeled each individual cDNA molecule. TCRdb reanalysed the 5' RACE reads using MiXCR and keeps one entry per CDR3 protein. The table shows roughly 800,000 distinct CDR3 sequences, with approximately 55% occurring only once. Germline V gene data show CDR1 as MDHEN and CDR2 as SYDVKM. V lost 3 bases to trimming and J lost 2 bases; unmatched junction nucleotides: 8. The CDR3 runs 17 residues. For this clonotype: Antigen specificity is unknown.

Each of the donors had 8 to 10 milliliters of peripheral blood drawn into EDTA-treated Vacutainer tubes. V gene TRBV28 combines with J gene TRBJ2-3, with 10 bases matching TRBD2. This TCR came from a man older than 75 in good health. Sequenced sample: blood. The CDR3 sequence: CASSFPSGRPNTDTQYF. The CDR3 DNA reads TGTGCCAGCAGTTTCCCTAGCGGGAGACCCAACACAGATACGCAGTATTTT.